Each of the 17 T cell receptor beta chains below was sequenced from the same sample in a study of T cell responses to AZD1222 COVID-19 vaccine. Produced via immunoSEQ multiplex PCR; TCRdb's table is partial and in-frame only. This sample has 80,000 to 90,000 clones; about nine tenths occur once, and the top ten carry 5.4%. Sequenced here: peripheral blood, sampled 28 days after the second AZD1222 dose. The receptors come from an adult who received the AZD1222 COVID-19 vaccine.

The chain recombines TRBV29-1 with TRBJ1-2, with D tentatively TRBD1 (5 bases). Trimming took 7 bases from V and 3 from J, leaving 15 bases between them. From germline, CDR1 is SQVTM and CDR2 ANQGSEA. The CDR3 spans 13 residues. CDR3 nucleotide sequence: TGCAGCGCCCAGGGAGATGGGGACTATGGCTACACCTTC. Translation gives CSAQGDGDYGYTF.

This chain links TRBV27 with TRBJ2-7; 9 nucleotides agree with TRBD2. V dropped 4 bases and J dropped 2; count of bases not matched to a gene: 9. The CDR3 covers 16 residues. CDR1 and CDR2 from the germline V gene are MNHEY and SMNVEV (reference sequence). This CDR3 reads CASSSRGLAHTYEQYF. CDR3 nucleotide sequence: TGTGCCAGCAGTTCCCGAGGACTAGCGCACACCTACGAGCAGTACTTC.

This chain uses TRBV4-3 with TRBJ1-2; 9 bases line up with TRBD1. V lost 4 bases and J lost 8; bases outside the gene matches: 17. CDR3 size: 17 residues. CDR1 and CDR2 (germline): LGHNA, YSLEER. CDR3 amino acids: CASSPGSGVQGAKGYTF. In DNA form, the CDR3 reads TGCGCCAGCAGCCCCGGGAGCGGGGTACAGGGGGCTAAGGGCTACACCTTC.

The rearrangement uses TRBV19 and TRBJ2-5; no clear D. This CDR3 is built from 14 residues. Trimming took off 3 bases at V and 1 base at J, with 9 bases between the two ends. From germline, CDR1 is LNHDA and CDR2 SQIVND (reference sequence). CDR3 bases: TGTGCCAGTAGTATCTGGTCCTCCCAAGAGACCCAGTACTTC. Translated: CASSIWSSQETQYF.

This chain connects TRBV19 to TRBJ2-5; D might be TRBD2 (5 bases). The germline gives CDR1 LNHDA, CDR2 SQIVND (reference sequence). The CDR3 length is 14 residues. V lost 4 bases to trimming and J lost 5 bases, with 14 bases between them. CDR3 sequence reads: CASSTAGGQETQYF. CDR3 DNA sequence: TGTGCCAGTAGTACGGCCGGAGGTCAGGAGACCCAGTACTTC.

This sequence joins TRBV20-1 and TRBJ1-1, with D possibly matching TRBD1 (6 bases). The CDR3 contains 11 residues. Trimming took off 3 bases at V and 7 bases at J, with 9 bases between the two ends. Germline V gene lookup returns CDR1 DFQATT and CDR2 SNEGSKA (reference sequence). CDR3 sequence (DNA): TGCAGTGCTAGGAGACAGGTTGAAGCTTTCTTT. It yields the protein CSARRQVEAFF.

The chain carries TRBV19 and TRBJ1-5; 8 bases line up with TRBD1. The CDR3 has 14 residues. Germline CDR1 LNHDA, CDR2 SQIVND (reference sequence). The V segment lost 7 bases and the J segment 3 bases; nucleotides outside the gene matches: 5. CDR3 bases: TGTGCCAGTAATGGACAGGGCTTCAATCAGCCCCAGCATTTT. Protein sequence: CASNGQGFNQPQHF.

The chain employs TRBV5-4 and TRBJ1-2; D gene ambiguous. The germline gives CDR1 SGHNT, CDR2 YYREEE (reference sequence). This CDR3 contains 14 residues. The V gene lost 5 bases and the J gene lost 8 bases, with 19 bases spanning the gap. The CDR3 is CASRMAPQTLGYTF. CDR3 nucleotides: TGTGCCAGCAGGATGGCCCCACAAACCCTAGGCTACACCTTC.

This clone was recorded once. The rearrangement uses TRBV2 and TRBJ2-5, with D possibly matching TRBD1 (6 bases). Germline CDR1 SNHLY, CDR2 FYNNEI. Trimming took 7 bases from V and 6 from J, leaving 12 bases between them. The CDR3 is 12 residues long. The CDR3 DNA follows: TGTGCCAGCAATAGGGACATTCAGACCCAGTACTTC. Its translation is CASNRDIQTQYF.

This chain joins TRBV5-6 and TRBJ2-2; unclear D gene. Germline-derived CDR1 and CDR2 are SGHDT and YYEEEE. V shed 0 bases and J shed 0 bases, with 9 bases lying between them. The CDR3 covers 16 residues. The CDR3 DNA reads TGTGCCAGCAGCTTGGGGGCGCCGACGAACACCGGGGAGCTGTTTTTT. Translation gives CASSLGAPTNTGELFF. The full variable domain, completed using reference TRBV5-6 and TRBJ2-2, is DAGVTQSPTHLIKTRGQQVTLRCSPKSGHDTVSWYQQALGQGPQFIFQYYEEEERQRGNFPDRFSGHQFPNYSSELNVNALLLGDSALYLCASSLGAPTNTGELFFGEGSRLTVL.

This clone has only one observation. This chain connects TRBV10-3 to TRBJ1-2; D is undetermined. CDR3 length equals 11 residues. Trimming left V 1 base short and J 5 bases short, with 2 bases between. CDR1 is ENHRY and CDR2 is SYGVKD in the germline V gene. CDR3 region: CAISEFYGYTF. The DNA for the CDR3 is TGTGCCATCAGTGAGTTTTATGGCTACACCTTC.

The rearrangement links TRBV5-6 to TRBJ2-4; D may be TRBD1 (5 bases). This CDR3 is 15 amino acids long. The V gene's germline CDR1 is SGHDT and CDR2 YYEEEE. The V gene lost 1 base and the J gene lost 3 bases, with 11 bases spanning the gap. CDR3 in DNA: TGTGCCAGCAGCTTGTATGGCACAGGCAAAAACATTCAGTACTTC. Translating it yields CASSLYGTGKNIQYF. Combining the CDR3 with reference TRBV5-6 and TRBJ2-4 gives the whole variable domain DAGVTQSPTHLIKTRGQQVTLRCSPKSGHDTVSWYQQALGQGPQFIFQYYEEEERQRGNFPDRFSGHQFPNYSSELNVNALLLGDSALYLCASSLYGTGKNIQYFGAGTRLSVL.

V and J are TRBV5-8 and TRBJ2-7; a possible D gene is TRBD1 (5 bases). CDR1 SGHTS and CDR2 YDEGEE come from the germline V gene. The CDR3 extends over 14 amino acids. The germline V and J ends were trimmed by 2 bases and 5 bases, with 14 bases remaining between them. CDR3 amino acids: CASSLQVAAHEQYF. Here the CDR3 DNA reads TGTGCCAGCAGCTTACAGGTCGCGGCTCACGAGCAGTACTTC.

V is TRBV27 and J is TRBJ1-4; D is undetermined. Looked up from germline, CDR1 is MNHEY and CDR2 is SMNVEV (reference sequence). The V end lost 10 bases, the J end lost 2 bases, and 14 bases lay between the germline ends. The CDR3 contains 14 residues. In DNA form, the CDR3 reads TGTGCCACCAAAGAAGCGGGGACTAATGAAAAACTGTTTTTT. It codes for CATKEAGTNEKLFF.

The chain is built from TRBV7-9 and TRBJ1-1; no clear D. V lost 3 bases to trimming and J lost 4 bases, with 9 bases between them. This CDR3 region has 13 residues. Germline V gives CDR1 SEHNR, CDR2 FQNEAQ (reference sequence). CDR3 sequence: CASSFVSGTEAFF. CDR3 nucleotide sequence: TGTGCCAGCAGCTTTGTTTCTGGCACTGAAGCTTTCTTT.

The CDR3 region is CAGAGASETQYF. The CDR3 DNA reads as TGTGCCGGGGCTGGTGCTTCAGAGACCCAGTACTTC. The chain links TRBV18 to TRBJ2-5, with TRBD1 as a possible D gene (5 bases). The germline V and J ends were trimmed by 11 bases and 4 bases, with 14 bases remaining between them. The CDR3 length is 12 residues. CDR1 and CDR2 (germline): KGHSH, LQKENI. The whole variable domain, filled in from reference TRBV18 and TRBJ2-5, reads NAGVMQNPRHLVRRRGQEARLRCSPMKGHSHVYWYRQLPEEGLKFMVYLQKENIIDESGMPKERFSAEFPKEGPSILRIQQVVRGDSAAYFCAGAGASETQYFGPGTRLLVL.

This clone was counted only a few times. The chain links TRBV11-2 to TRBJ1-1, with a weak D call TRBD1 (6 bases). V was shortened by 5 bases and J by 0 bases, with 13 bases between the two germline ends. Germline V CDR1 and CDR2: SGHAT, FQNNGV. CDR3 length equals 15 residues. The CDR3 loop is CASSHGQLMNTEAFF. DNA for the CDR3: TGTGCCAGCAGCCATGGACAGTTGATGAACACTGAAGCTTTCTTT.